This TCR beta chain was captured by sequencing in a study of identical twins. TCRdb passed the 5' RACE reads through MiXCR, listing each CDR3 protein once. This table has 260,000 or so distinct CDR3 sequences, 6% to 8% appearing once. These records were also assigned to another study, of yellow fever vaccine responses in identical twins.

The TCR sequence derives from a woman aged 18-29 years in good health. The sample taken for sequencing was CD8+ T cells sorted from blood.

The CDR3 loop is CSAEREENNEQFF. Written as DNA, the CDR3 is TGCAGTGCTGAGCGGGAGGAAAACAATGAGCAGTTCTTC. The chain combines TRBV20-1 with TRBJ2-1; 9 bases agree with TRBD2. CDR1 and CDR2 from the germline V gene are DFQATT and SNEGSKA (reference sequence). After removal of 5 bases from V and 5 bases from J, the junction contained 4 bases not matched to a gene. This CDR3 is built from 13 residues.